A single sample is the source of the 21 T cell receptor beta chains below, sequenced in a study of shared clonotypes between healthy human individuals. Sequencing used immunoSEQ multiplex PCR; TCRdb keeps in-frame clones, though not all of them. The sample has over a million clones, 75% seen once. The sample consisted of memory CD4+ T cells sorted from blood. Subset in this sample: CD45RA-negative fraction. These receptors were obtained from a man between 18 and 35 years old in good health.

The V call is TRBV10-3, the J call TRBJ1-1, with 7 bases aligning to TRBD1. J gave up 7 bases and V 6 bases, and 5 bases lay outside the gene matches. Germline lookup yields CDR1 ENHRY and CDR2 SYGVKD. This CDR3 has 12 amino acids. DNA of the CDR3: TGTGCCATCAGAGGGACAGCGGATGAAGCTTTCTTT. This sequence encodes CAIRGTADEAFF.

The chain recombines TRBV4-3 with TRBJ2-3; possible D gene TRBD2, 5 bases. The CDR3 is 14 amino acids. Trimming took 0 bases from V and 5 from J, leaving 9 bases between them. The V gene's germline CDR1 is LGHNA and CDR2 YSLEER. CDR3 in DNA: TGCGCCAGCAGCCAAGAGCCCGGGAAAGATACGCAGTATTTT. Encoded protein: CASSQEPGKDTQYF.

J is TRBJ2-4 and V is TRBV7-2; D is possibly TRBD2 (5 bases). Deletions cut 2 bases from V and 7 bases from J, with 15 bases between. Germline loops: CDR1 SGHTA, CDR2 FQGNSA. The CDR3 runs to 15 residues. The CDR3 spells CASSLRVGVRNIQYF. The CDR3 DNA reads as TGTGCCAGCAGCTTAAGAGTGGGAGTTAGGAACATTCAGTACTTC. Full variable domain (outside the CDR3, taken from reference TRBV7-2 and TRBJ2-4): GAGVSQSPSNKVTEKGKDVELRCDPISGHTALYWYRQSLGQGLEFLIYFQGNSAPDKSGLPSDRFSAERTGGSVSTLTIQRTQQEDSAVYLCASSLRVGVRNIQYFGAGTRLSVL.

The gene calls are TRBV9 and TRBJ2-2, with a tentative D call TRBD1 (5 bases). From germline, CDR1 is SGDLS and CDR2 YYNGEE. V gave up 0 bases and J gave up 5 bases, with 17 bases separating them. This CDR3 is built from 17 residues. The DNA for the CDR3 is TGTGCCAGCAGCGTAGCTACTGGTGGGTCAGGGACCGGGGAGCTGTTTTTT. Protein product: CASSVATGGSGTGELFF. The variable domain in full, with the rest retrieved from reference TRBV9 and TRBJ2-2, is DSGVTQTPKHLITATGQRVTLRCSPRSGDLSVYWYQQSLDQGLQFLIQYYNGEERAKGNILERFSAQQFPDLHSELNLSSLELGDSALYFCASSVATGGSGTGELFFGEGSRLTVL.

As concerns this clone: A much larger clone lies one base from this, so it may be a read error. This chain uses TRBV6-1 with TRBJ1-5; tentative D call: TRBD1 (5 bases). This CDR3 is 14 amino acids long. The V end lost 1 base, the J end lost 2 bases, and 6 bases lay between the germline ends. Per germline, CDR1 MNHNS and CDR2 SASEGT. The CDR3 bases are TGTGCCAGCAGTGAAGTGGGGGGCAATCAGCCCCAGCATTTT. As protein: CASSEVGGNQPQHF.

The sample holds a few counts of this clone. The chain carries TRBV7-2 and TRBJ1-2; TRBD1 matches 7 bases. The CDR3 contains 15 residues. V shed 2 bases and J 5 bases; nucleotides not matched to a gene: 8. Germline values: CDR1 SGHTA, CDR2 FQGNSA. This chain's CDR3 is CASSLFAGQLYGYTF. CDR3 bases: TGTGCCAGCAGCTTATTCGCGGGACAGCTATATGGCTACACCTTC.

The chain combines TRBV6-1 with TRBJ2-7; a weak D match, TRBD2 (5 bases). V was clipped by 6 bases and J by 1 base, with 16 bases between them. The CDR3 covers 15 residues. Germline lookup yields CDR1 MNHNS and CDR2 SASEGT. CDR3 bases: TGTGCCAGCAGGGATCCCTGGACTGATTCCTACGAGCAGTACTTC. Translation gives CASRDPWTDSYEQYF.

The V and J genes are TRBV2 and TRBJ2-2; D may be TRBD2 (5 bases). Germline V gene data show CDR1 as SNHLY and CDR2 as FYNNEI. This CDR3 comprises 14 residues. V lost 5 bases and J lost 2, with 9 bases in between. The CDR3 is CASSRSGNTGELFF. CDR3 DNA sequence: TGTGCCAGCAGTCGGAGCGGAAACACCGGGGAGCTGTTTTTT.

This clone was recorded a few times. This rearrangement joins TRBV5-4 to TRBJ1-1; D uncertain. The V end was cut by 4 bases, the J end by 0 bases, with 7 bases between. In germline, CDR1 is SGHNT, CDR2 YYREEE (reference sequence). The CDR3 is 13 amino acids. This CDR3 is CASSPSLNTEAFF. The CDR3 bases are TGTGCCAGCAGCCCAAGTTTGAACACTGAAGCTTTCTTT. Full variable domain (rest looked up from reference TRBV5-4 and TRBJ1-1): ETGVTQSPTHLIKTRGQQVTLRCSSQSGHNTVSWYQQALGQGPQFIFQYYREEENGRGNFPPRFSGLQFPNYSSELNVNALELDDSALYLCASSPSLNTEAFFGQGTRLTVV.

This clone was counted a few times. The chain couples TRBV5-1 to TRBJ2-1, with TRBD2 identical over 14 bases. CDR3 length equals 16 residues. Germline V gene data show CDR1 as SGHRS and CDR2 as YFSETQ. Trimming took 4 bases from V and 6 from J; bases not matched to a gene: 6. CDR3: CASSVTSGRVLNEQFF. DNA of the CDR3: TGCGCCAGCAGCGTGACTAGCGGGAGGGTTCTCAATGAGCAGTTCTTC.

A note on this clone: Other DNA sequences in this specimen translate into the identical CDR3. This chain connects TRBV6-6 to TRBJ2-7; maybe TRBD2 (5 bases). The length of the CDR3 is 12 residues. The germline V gene has CDR1 MNHNY and CDR2 SVGAGI (reference sequence). The V end was cut by 0 bases, the J end by 6 bases, with 6 bases between. The CDR3 region has the DNA TGTGCCAGCAGTTACTCGCGGGTCGAGCAGTACTTC. It encodes CASSYSRVEQYF.

This chain links TRBV5-1 with TRBJ1-1; D unclear. The germline gives CDR1 SGHRS, CDR2 YFSETQ. The length of the CDR3 is 15 residues. The germline V and J ends were trimmed by 2 bases and 1 base, with 12 bases remaining between them. CDR3 DNA sequence: TGCGCCAGCAGCTTAGAACCCAACTCGAACACTGAAGCTTTCTTT. It is translated as CASSLEPNSNTEAFF.

Details on this clone: The same CDR3 arises from other DNA sequences in this sample as well. The gene calls are TRBV2 and TRBJ2-5; possibly TRBD1 for D (5 bases). The CDR3 is 14 residues long. Germline lookup yields CDR1 SNHLY and CDR2 FYNNEI. V lost 4 bases and J lost 1, with 10 bases in between. The CDR3 loop reads CASSAGRAQETQYF. The CDR3 region has the DNA TGTGCCAGCAGTGCGGGCAGGGCCCAAGAGACCCAGTACTTC.

The genes are TRBV30 and TRBJ1-2, with unresolved D. The CDR3 runs to 17 residues. V lost 2 bases to trimming and J lost 2 bases, with 21 bases between them. Germline V gene lookup returns CDR1 GTSNPN and CDR2 SVGIG (reference sequence). CDR3 nucleotides: TGTGCCTGGAGTCCCACCTTAACTGGAACTGGGAACTATGGCTACACCTTC. It is translated as CAWSPTLTGTGNYGYTF.

The CDR3 protein is CASRGTGTSYEQYF. The CDR3 DNA reads TGCGCCAGCAGGGGCACCGGGACTAGTTACGAGCAGTACTTC. The chain is built from TRBV5-1 and TRBJ2-7, with 8 bases fitting TRBD2. The CDR3 spans 14 residues. The V gene end was trimmed by 5 bases and the J gene end by 4 bases; junction bases not matched to a gene: 8. CDR1 is SGHRS, CDR2 YFSETQ, per germline.

The V gene is TRBV5-1, the J gene TRBJ2-3, with 10 nucleotides matching TRBD1. This CDR3 is 16 amino acids long. Germline V gives CDR1 SGHRS, CDR2 YFSETQ. V dropped 6 bases and J dropped 3; count of bases not matched to a gene: 10. CDR3 region: CASMIRGQGKTDTQYF. The CDR3 bases are TGCGCCAGCATGATACGGGGACAGGGGAAGACAGATACGCAGTATTTT.

J is TRBJ2-4 and V is TRBV2; unclear D gene. The CDR3 totals 12 residues. Germline CDR1 and CDR2: SNHLY and FYNNEI. Trimming stripped 0 bases from V and 16 bases from J, with 13 bases between. CDR3 residues: CASSEAKLKKYF. The CDR3, as DNA: TGTGCCAGCAGTGAAGCCAAACTTAAAAAATACTTC.

This clone was counted only a few times. The genes are TRBV28 and TRBJ1-2; D might be TRBD1 (6 bases). V lost 1 base to trimming and J lost 8 bases, with 17 bases between them. This CDR3 contains 15 residues. Germline V gene data show CDR1 as MDHEN and CDR2 as SYDVKM. This chain's CDR3 is CASSLSRGGLVGYTF. In nucleotides, the CDR3 is TGTGCCAGCAGTTTATCCAGGGGAGGTTTAGTCGGCTACACCTTC.

V gene TRBV7-6 combines with J gene TRBJ2-7, with D unresolved. V lost 5 bases, J lost 6 bases, and 23 bases lay in between. This CDR3 spans 16 amino acids. Germline values: CDR1 SGHVS, CDR2 FNYEAQ. CDR3 loop: CASSVGPSDVASEQYF. Here the CDR3 DNA reads TGTGCCAGCAGCGTAGGCCCCTCGGACGTAGCCAGCGAGCAGTACTTC.

This clone was detected many times. This rearrangement joins TRBV19 to TRBJ1-6, with D tentatively TRBD1 (5 bases). The V end lost 8 bases, the J end lost 14 bases, and 10 bases lay between the germline ends. The CDR3 contains 10 residues. Germline CDR1 is LNHDA and CDR2 is SQIVND (reference sequence). DNA of the CDR3: TGTGCCAGTGGGCGGACATCCCTCCACTTT. It encodes CASGRTSLHF.

V usage is TRBV27 and J usage is TRBJ1-2; tentatively, D is TRBD1 (5 bases). The CDR3 loop spans 15 amino acids. Germline loops: CDR1 MNHEY, CDR2 SMNVEV (reference sequence). Trimming took 0 bases from V and 6 from J, leaving 14 bases between them. The CDR3 loop reads CASSLSSGRVDGYTF. CDR3 coding DNA: TGTGCCAGCAGTTTATCGAGCGGCAGGGTGGATGGCTACACCTTC.